The clone carrying this TCR beta chain was observed a few times. This specimen belongs to a study of blood T cell repertoires in COVID-19. Background on the study: Donors in the United States, Italy and Spain gave samples during acute or convalescent COVID-19. In each case, the material was cDNA or gDNA derived from T cells, B-cell-depleted T cells, or PBMCs.

Only in-frame clones appear in the TCRdb table, and some are missing; sequencing was by immunoSEQ multiplex PCR. The profile shows 65,000 or so clones, just under 80% of them singletons. Germline CDR1 SGHNT, CDR2 YYREEE (reference sequence). This CDR3 region has 18 residues. V dropped 4 bases and J dropped 0; count of bases not matched to a gene: 15. This chain links TRBV5-4 with TRBJ1-1; 7 bases fit TRBD1. Sequencing was performed on peripheral blood. This TCR came from a human donor in a cohort sampled during active COVID-19. CDR3 sequence: CASSQGGVRTLVNTEAFF. CDR3 nucleotides: TGTGCCAGCAGCCAGGGGGGTGTAAGAACTCTGGTGAACACTGAAGCTTTCTTT.